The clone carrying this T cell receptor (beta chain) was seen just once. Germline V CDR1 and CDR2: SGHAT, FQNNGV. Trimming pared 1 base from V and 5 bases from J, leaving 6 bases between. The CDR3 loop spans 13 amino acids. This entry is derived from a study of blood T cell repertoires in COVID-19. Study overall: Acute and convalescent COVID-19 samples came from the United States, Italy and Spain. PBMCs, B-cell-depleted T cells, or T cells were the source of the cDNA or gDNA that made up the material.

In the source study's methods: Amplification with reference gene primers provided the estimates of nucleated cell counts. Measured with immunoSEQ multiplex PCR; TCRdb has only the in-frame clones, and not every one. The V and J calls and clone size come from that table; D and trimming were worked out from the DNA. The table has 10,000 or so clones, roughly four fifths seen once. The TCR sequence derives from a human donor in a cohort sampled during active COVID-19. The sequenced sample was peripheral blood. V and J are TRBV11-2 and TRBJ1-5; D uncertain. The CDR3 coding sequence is TGTGCCAGCAGCTTAGGTACGGATCAGCCCCAGCATTTT. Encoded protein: CASSLGTDQPQHF.